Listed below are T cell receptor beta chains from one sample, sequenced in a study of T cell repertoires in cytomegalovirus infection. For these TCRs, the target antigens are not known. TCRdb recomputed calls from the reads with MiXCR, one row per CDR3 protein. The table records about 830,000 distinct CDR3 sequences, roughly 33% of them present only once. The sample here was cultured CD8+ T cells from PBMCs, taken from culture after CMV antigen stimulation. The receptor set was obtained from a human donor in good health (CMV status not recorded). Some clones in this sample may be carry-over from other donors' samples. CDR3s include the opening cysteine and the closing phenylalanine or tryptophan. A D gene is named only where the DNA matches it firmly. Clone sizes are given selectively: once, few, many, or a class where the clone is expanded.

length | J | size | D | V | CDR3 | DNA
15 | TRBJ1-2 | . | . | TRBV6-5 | CASSYAVKANYGYTF | TGTGCCAGCAGTTACGCGGTTAAGGCTAACTATGGCTACACCTTC
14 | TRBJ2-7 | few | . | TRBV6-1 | CASSESTRSHEQYF | TGTGCCAGCAGTGAATCTACTAGGTCTCACGAGCAGTACTTC
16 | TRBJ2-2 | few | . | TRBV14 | CASSPEAYANTGELFF | TGTGCCAGCAGCCCAGAGGCGTACGCGAACACCGGGGAGCTGTTTTTT
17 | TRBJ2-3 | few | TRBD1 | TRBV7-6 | CASSLASGTGNLDTQYF | TGTGCCAGCAGCTTAGCGTCCGGGACAGGGAATTTAGATACGCAGTATTTT
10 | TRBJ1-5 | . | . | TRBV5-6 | CASSFWAQHF | TGTGCCAGCAGCTTTTGGGCCCAGCATTTT
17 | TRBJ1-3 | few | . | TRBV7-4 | CASSFIGPPGSGNTIYF | TGTGCCAGCAGCTTTATAGGTCCACCAGGGTCTGGAAACACCATATATTTT
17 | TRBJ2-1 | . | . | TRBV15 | CATSSRYRAWSYNEQFF | TGTGCCACCAGCTCGCGGTACAGAGCATGGTCCTACAATGAGCAGTTCTTC
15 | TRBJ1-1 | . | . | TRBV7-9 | CASRDPAGGNTEAFF | TGTGCCAGCAGAGACCCCGCGGGGGGGAACACTGAAGCTTTCTTT
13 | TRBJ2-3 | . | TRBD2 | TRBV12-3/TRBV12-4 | CASSSTSGDTQYF | TGTGCCAGCAGTTCGACTAGCGGAGATACGCAGTATTTT
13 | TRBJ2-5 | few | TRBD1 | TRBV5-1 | CASSTGQMETQYF | TGCGCCAGCAGCACGGGACAGATGGAGACCCAGTACTTC
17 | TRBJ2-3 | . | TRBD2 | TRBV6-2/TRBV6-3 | CASSYSSTSGGGDTQYF | TGTGCCAGCAGTTACTCTAGCACTAGCGGGGGAGGGGATACGCAGTATTTT
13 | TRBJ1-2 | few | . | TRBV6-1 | CASSEGGSSGYTF | TGTGCCAGCAGTGAAGGTGGGAGCTCTGGCTACACCTTC
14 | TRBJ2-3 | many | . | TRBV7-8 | CASSLGTSTDTQYF | TGTGCCAGCAGCTTAGGGACAAGCACAGATACGCAGTATTTT
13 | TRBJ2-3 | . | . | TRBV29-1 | CSQEDSNTDTQYF | TGCAGCCAGGAGGACAGCAACACAGATACGCAGTATTTT
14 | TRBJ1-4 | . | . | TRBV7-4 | CASSLESDNEKLFF | TGTGCCAGCAGCTTAGAGTCAGATAATGAAAAACTGTTTTTT
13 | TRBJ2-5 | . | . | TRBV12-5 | CASGRDKEETQYF | TGTGCTAGTGGTAGGGACAAAGAAGAGACCCAGTACTTC
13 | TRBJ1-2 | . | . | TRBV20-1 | CSARDKSNYGYTF | TGCAGTGCTAGGGACAAATCGAACTATGGCTACACCTTC
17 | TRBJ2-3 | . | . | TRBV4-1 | CASSQDIGSGSTDTQYF | TGCGCCAGCAGCCAAGATATCGGTAGCGGATCCACAGATACGCAGTATTTT
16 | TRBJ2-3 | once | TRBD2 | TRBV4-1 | CASSPRGGPGTDTQYF | TGCGCCAGCAGCCCCCGGGGGGGACCCGGCACAGATACGCAGTATTTT
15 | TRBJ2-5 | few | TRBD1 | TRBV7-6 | CASSHPGQGWETQYF | TGTGCCAGCAGCCATCCGGGACAGGGCTGGGAGACCCAGTACTTC
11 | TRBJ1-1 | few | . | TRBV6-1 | CATDSVTEAFF | TGTGCCACTGACAGTGTGACTGAAGCTTTCTTT
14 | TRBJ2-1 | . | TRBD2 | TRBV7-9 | CVSRPGLAGNEQFF | TGTGTCAGCAGACCGGGACTAGCGGGGAATGAGCAGTTCTTC
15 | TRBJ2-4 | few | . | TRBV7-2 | CASSLGSGTKNIQYF | TGTGCCAGCAGCTTGGGCAGTGGGACCAAAAACATTCAGTACTTC
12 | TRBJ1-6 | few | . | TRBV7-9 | CASSYGSSPLHF | TGTGCCAGCAGCTACGGCTCTTCACCCCTCCACTTT
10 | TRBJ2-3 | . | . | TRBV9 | CASSPARGNF | TGTGCCAGCAGCCCCGCCCGGGGGAATTTT
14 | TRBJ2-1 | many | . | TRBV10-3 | CAISYSPVYNEQFF | TGTGCCATCAGTTACTCCCCCGTCTACAATGAGCAGTTCTTC
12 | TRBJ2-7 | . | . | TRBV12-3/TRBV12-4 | CASSPWRFEQYF | TGTGCCAGCAGTCCTTGGAGGTTCGAGCAGTACTTC
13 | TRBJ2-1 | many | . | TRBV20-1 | CSARGSGGYEQFF | TGCAGTGCTAGAGGGTCGGGGGGCTATGAGCAGTTCTTC
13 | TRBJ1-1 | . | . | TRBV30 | CAWITGTPHEAFF | TGTGCCTGGATTACCGGGACACCCCATGAAGCTTTCTTT
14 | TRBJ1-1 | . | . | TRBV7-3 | CASSATAWGTEAFF | TGTGCCAGCAGCGCGACAGCCTGGGGCACTGAAGCTTTCTTT
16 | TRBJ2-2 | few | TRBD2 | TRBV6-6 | CASSYSNGGDTGELFF | TGTGCCAGCAGTTACTCGAACGGGGGGGACACCGGGGAGCTGTTTTTT
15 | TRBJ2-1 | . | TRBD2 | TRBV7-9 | CASSIPGLGNNEQFF | TGTGCCAGCAGCATTCCGGGACTAGGGAACAATGAGCAGTTCTTC
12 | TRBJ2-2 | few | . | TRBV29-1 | CSAHRRTGELFF | TGCAGCGCCCACAGAAGGACCGGGGAGCTGTTTTTT
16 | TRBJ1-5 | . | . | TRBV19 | CASSIYQVYSNQPQHF | TGTGCCAGTAGTATATACCAGGTTTATAGCAATCAGCCCCAGCATTTT
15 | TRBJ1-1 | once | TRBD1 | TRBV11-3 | CASSPGTGIDTEAFF | TGTGCCAGCAGCCCAGGGACAGGGATCGACACTGAAGCTTTCTTT
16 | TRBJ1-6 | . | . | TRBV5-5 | CASSLTGDVVFLPLHF | TGTGCCAGCAGCTTGACAGGTGACGTCGTTTTTTTGCCCCTCCACTTT
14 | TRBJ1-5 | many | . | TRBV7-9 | CASSSGRANQPQHF | TGTGCCAGCAGCTCCGGACGGGCTAATCAGCCCCAGCATTTT
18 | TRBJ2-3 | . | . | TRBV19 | CASSIVPGLLTEMDTQYF | TGTGCCAGTAGTATAGTCCCTGGACTCCTTACGGAAATGGATACGCAGTATTTT
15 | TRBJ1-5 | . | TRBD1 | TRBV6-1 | CASTGTGYSNQPQHF | TGTGCCAGCACCGGGACAGGGTATAGCAATCAGCCCCAGCATTTT
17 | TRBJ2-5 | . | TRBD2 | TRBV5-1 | CASSPEAGTSVWETQYF | TGCGCCAGCAGCCCGGAGGCCGGGACTAGTGTCTGGGAGACCCAGTACTTC
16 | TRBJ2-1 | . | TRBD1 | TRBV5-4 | CASSYSGTGKRDEQFF | TGTGCCAGCAGCTACTCCGGGACAGGGAAAAGGGATGAGCAGTTCTTC
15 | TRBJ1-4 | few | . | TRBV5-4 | CASSLPGGSNEKLFF | TGTGCCAGCAGCTTACCCGGGGGGTCTAATGAAAAACTGTTTTTT
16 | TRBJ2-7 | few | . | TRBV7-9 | CASSSGTSDPPYEQYF | TGTGCCAGCAGTTCCGGGACGTCCGACCCCCCCTACGAGCAGTACTTC
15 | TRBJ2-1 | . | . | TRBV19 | CASGIRDGAYNEQFF | TGTGCCAGTGGTATCCGGGACGGAGCCTACAATGAGCAGTTCTTC
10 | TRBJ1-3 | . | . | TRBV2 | CASRVNTIYF | TGTGCCAGCAGGGTGAACACCATATATTTT
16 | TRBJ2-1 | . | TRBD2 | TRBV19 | CASSIDPAGFRWEQFF | TGTGCCAGTAGTATAGACCCAGCGGGGTTCCGTTGGGAGCAGTTCTTC
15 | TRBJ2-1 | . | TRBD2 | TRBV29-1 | CSVRTSGGAYNEQFF | TGCAGCGTTCGGACTAGCGGGGGGGCCTACAATGAGCAGTTCTTC
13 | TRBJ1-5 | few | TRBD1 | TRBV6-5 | CASRSTGGQPQHF | TGTGCCAGCAGATCAACAGGGGGGCAGCCCCAGCATTTT
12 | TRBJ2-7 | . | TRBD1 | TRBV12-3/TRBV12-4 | CASSFQGDEQYF | TGTGCCAGCAGTTTCCAGGGGGACGAGCAGTACTTC
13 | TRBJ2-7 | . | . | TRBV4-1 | CASSHILAWEQYF | TGCGCCAGCAGCCACATCCTCGCTTGGGAGCAGTACTTC
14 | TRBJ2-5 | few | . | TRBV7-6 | CASSLDQSQETQYF | TGTGCCAGCAGCCTAGACCAAAGCCAAGAGACCCAGTACTTC
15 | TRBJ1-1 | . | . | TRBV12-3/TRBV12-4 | CASSFLDTANTEAFF | TGTGCCAGCAGTTTTTTGGACACAGCGAACACTGAAGCTTTCTTT
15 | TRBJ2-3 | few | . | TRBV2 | CASSERRTHTDTQYF | TGTGCCAGCAGTGAGCGACGAACCCACACAGATACGCAGTATTTT
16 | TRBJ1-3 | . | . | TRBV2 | CASRGGWGQSGNTIYF | TGTGCCAGCAGGGGGGGATGGGGCCAGTCTGGAAACACCATATATTTT
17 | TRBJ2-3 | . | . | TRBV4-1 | CASSRAGTLYTTDTQYF | TGCGCCAGCAGCCGGGCCGGGACTCTTTATACCACAGATACGCAGTATTTT